This TCR beta chain was captured by sequencing in a study of blood T cells in healthy people across ages. General study points: Total diversity from one million sequenced T cells was likely underestimated. Older individuals had lower TCR beta diversity per million T cells (the decline was roughly linear).

V was pared by 5 bases and J by 3 bases, with 11 bases between. Germline V lookup: CDR1 SGHRS, CDR2 YFSETQ. The CDR3 length is 14 residues. Each sample yielded at least 6 million isolated PBMCs. A remark on this clonotype: Its antigen is unidentified.

Primers used in a second PCR of roughly 6 to 12 cycles were a sample-barcoded 5' primer and a J-beta primer mix. Individual samples furnished no less than 2.5 million CDR3-containing paired-end reads apiece. TCRdb used MiXCR to reprocess the 5' RACE reads, holding one entry per CDR3 protein. The table lists 1.5 million to 2 million distinct CDR3 sequences, about two fifths of them singletons. The rearrangement uses TRBV5-1 and TRBJ2-2, with D perhaps matching TRBD1 (5 bases). The specimen sequenced was blood. The receptor was isolated from a human donor in good health. In DNA, the CDR3 is TGCGCCAGCAGGCTGGTAGGGGACACCGGGGAGCTGTTTTTT. It encodes CASRLVGDTGELFF.